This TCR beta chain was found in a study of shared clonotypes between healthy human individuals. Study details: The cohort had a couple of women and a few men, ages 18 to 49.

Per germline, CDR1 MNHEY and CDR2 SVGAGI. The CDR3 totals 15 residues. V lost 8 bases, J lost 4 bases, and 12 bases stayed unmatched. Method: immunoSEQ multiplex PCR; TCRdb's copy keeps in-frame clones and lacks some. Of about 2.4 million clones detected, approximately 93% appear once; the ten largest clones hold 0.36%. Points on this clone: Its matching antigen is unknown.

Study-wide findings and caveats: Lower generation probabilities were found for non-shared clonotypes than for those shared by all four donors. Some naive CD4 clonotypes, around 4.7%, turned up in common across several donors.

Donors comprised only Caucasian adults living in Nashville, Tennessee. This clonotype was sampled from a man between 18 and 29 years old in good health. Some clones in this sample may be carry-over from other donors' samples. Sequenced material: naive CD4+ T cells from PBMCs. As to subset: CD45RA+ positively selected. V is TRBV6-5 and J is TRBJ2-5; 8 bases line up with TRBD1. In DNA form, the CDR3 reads TGTGCCAGCGGATACGGTCAGGGGGCCGCAGAGACCCAGTACTTC. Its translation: CASGYGQGAAETQYF.